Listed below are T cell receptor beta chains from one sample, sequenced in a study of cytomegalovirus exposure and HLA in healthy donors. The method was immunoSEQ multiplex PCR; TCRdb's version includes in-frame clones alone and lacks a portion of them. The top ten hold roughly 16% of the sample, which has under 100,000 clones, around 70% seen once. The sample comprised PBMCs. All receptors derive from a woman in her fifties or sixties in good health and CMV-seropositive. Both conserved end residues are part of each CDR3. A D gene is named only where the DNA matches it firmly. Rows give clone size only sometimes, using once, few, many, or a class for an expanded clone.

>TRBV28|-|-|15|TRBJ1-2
CASSLISGPGYGYTF
TGTGCCAGCAGTTTAATTAGCGGGCCTGGTTATGGCTACACCTTC
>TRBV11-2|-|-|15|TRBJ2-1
CASRLRSQVLQGQFF
TGTGCCAGCAGATTGAGAAGCCAGGTGCTGCAGGGGCAGTTCTTC
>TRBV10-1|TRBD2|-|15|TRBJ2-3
CASSDEAGVGDTQYF
TGCGCCAGCAGTGACGAAGCGGGAGTGGGAGATACGCAGTATTTT
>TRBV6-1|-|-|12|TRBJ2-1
CASTPSGGEQFF
TGTGCCAGCACCCCTAGTGGCGGTGAGCAGTTCTTC
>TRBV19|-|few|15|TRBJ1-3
CASSTDRSSGNTIYF
TGTGCCAGTAGTACCGACAGGAGCTCTGGAAACACCATATATTTT
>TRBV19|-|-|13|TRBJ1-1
CATYSLGNTEAFF
TGTGCCACTTACAGCTTGGGGAACACTGAAGCTTTCTTT
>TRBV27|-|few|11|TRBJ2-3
CASSSAHTQYF
TGTGCCAGCAGTTCTGCGCATACGCAGTATTTT
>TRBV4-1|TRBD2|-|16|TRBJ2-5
CASSPGLAGVGETQYF
TGCGCCAGCAGCCCCGGGCTAGCGGGAGTGGGAGAGACCCAGTACTTC
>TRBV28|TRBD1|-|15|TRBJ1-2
CASKEPGGVIYGYTF
TGTGCCAGCAAAGAACCAGGGGGTGTTATCTATGGCTACACCTTC
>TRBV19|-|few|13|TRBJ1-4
CATSGSNNEKLFF
TGTGCCACTTCGGGGTCCAATAATGAAAAACTGTTTTTT
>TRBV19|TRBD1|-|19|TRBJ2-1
CASSPRDRDLRDYYNEQFF
TGTGCCAGTAGCCCCCGGGACAGGGACCTAAGAGACTACTACAATGAGCAGTTCTTC
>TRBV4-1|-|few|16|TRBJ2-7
CASSQDLGQGYYEQYF
TGCGCCAGCAGCCAAGATCTAGGACAAGGATACTACGAGCAGTACTTC
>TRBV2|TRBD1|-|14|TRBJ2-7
CASSGGQVTGEQYF
TGTGCCAGCAGCGGGGGACAGGTGACGGGGGAGCAGTACTTC
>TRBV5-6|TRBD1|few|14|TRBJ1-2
CASSWDSGSGGYTF
TGTGCCAGCAGCTGGGACAGCGGGTCGGGTGGCTACACCTTC
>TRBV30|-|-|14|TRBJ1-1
CAWSVSFSGTEAFF
TGTGCCTGGAGTGTCTCATTTTCGGGGACTGAAGCTTTCTTT
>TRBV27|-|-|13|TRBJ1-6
CASSLQNNSPLHF
TGTGCCAGCAGTTTACAGAATAATTCACCCCTCCACTTT
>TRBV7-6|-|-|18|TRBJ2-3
CASSPNAGLTPSTDTQYF
TGTGCCAGCAGCCCTAATGCTGGACTCACTCCTAGCACAGATACGCAGTATTTT
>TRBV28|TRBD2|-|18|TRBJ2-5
CASSFFTIGTKIQETQYF
TGTGCCAGCAGTTTCTTTACAATTGGGACTAAGATACAAGAGACCCAGTACTTC
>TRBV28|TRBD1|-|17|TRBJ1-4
CASSQHSGTGPNEKLFF
TGTGCCAGCAGTCAACACTCCGGGACAGGGCCTAATGAAAAACTGTTTTTT
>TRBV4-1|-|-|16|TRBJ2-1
CASSQEGGGGYNEQFF
TGCGCCAGCAGCCAAGAGGGGGGAGGAGGCTACAATGAGCAGTTCTTC
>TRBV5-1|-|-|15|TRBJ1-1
CASSTDGGRDTEAFF
TGCGCCAGCAGCACGGATGGGGGCCGGGACACTGAAGCTTTCTTT
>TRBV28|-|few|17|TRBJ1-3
CASSLFSGGVGGNTIYF
TGTGCCAGCAGTTTATTTTCTGGGGGCGTCGGTGGAAACACCATATATTTT
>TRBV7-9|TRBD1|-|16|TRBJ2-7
CASSSNRGSSPYEQYF
TGTGCCAGCAGCTCCAACAGGGGCTCCTCTCCCTACGAGCAGTACTTC
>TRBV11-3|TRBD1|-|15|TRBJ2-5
CASSKSGTGEETQYF
TGTGCCAGCAGCAAGTCCGGGACAGGGGAAGAGACCCAGTACTTC
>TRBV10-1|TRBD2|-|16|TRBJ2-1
CASSESGTSGFNEQFF
TGCGCCAGCAGTGAGTCTGGTACTAGCGGGTTCAATGAGCAGTTCTTC
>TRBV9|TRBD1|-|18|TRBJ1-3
CASTDEGDRGTPGNTIYF
TGTGCCAGCACCGACGAGGGAGACAGGGGAACGCCCGGAAACACCATATATTTT
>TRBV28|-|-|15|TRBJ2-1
CASSLTGTGYNEQFF
TGTGCCAGCAGCCTTACCGGGACTGGCTACAATGAGCAGTTCTTC
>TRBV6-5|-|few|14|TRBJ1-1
CASGLRDRSTEAFF
TGTGCCAGCGGCCTTAGAGACAGGAGCACTGAAGCTTTCTTT
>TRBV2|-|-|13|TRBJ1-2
CASSEDSADGYTF
TGTGCCAGCAGTGAGGACAGCGCGGATGGCTACACCTTC
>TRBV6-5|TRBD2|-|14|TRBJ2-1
CASRQGLADNEQFF
TGTGCCAGCAGGCAGGGACTAGCGGACAATGAGCAGTTCTTC
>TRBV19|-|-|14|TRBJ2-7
CASSIGQRPYEQYF
TGTGCCAGTAGTATAGGGCAGCGGCCCTACGAGCAGTACTTC
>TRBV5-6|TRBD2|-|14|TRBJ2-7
CASKPGLVSYEQYF
TGTGCCAGTAAACCGGGACTAGTCAGTTACGAGCAGTACTTC
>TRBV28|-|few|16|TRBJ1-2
CASSHPGGLGNYGYTF
TGTGCCAGCAGTCACCCGGGAGGACTGGGTAACTATGGCTACACCTTC
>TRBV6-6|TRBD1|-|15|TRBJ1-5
CASSIRTGGYQPQHF
TGTGCCAGCAGTATACGGACAGGGGGCTATCAGCCCCAGCATTTT
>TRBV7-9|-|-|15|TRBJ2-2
CASSRRISDTGELFF
TGTGCCAGCAGCCGTAGGATCAGCGATACCGGGGAGCTGTTTTTT
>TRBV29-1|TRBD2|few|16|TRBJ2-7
CSVASGRAGGAYEQYF
TGCAGCGTTGCTAGCGGGAGGGCCGGGGGCGCCTACGAGCAGTACTTC
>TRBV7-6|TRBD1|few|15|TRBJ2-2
CASSRLTGQPGELFF
TGTGCCAGCAGCCGCCTGACAGGGCAGCCCGGGGAGCTGTTTTTT
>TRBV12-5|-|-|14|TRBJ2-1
CASGGGAGRYEQFF
TGTGCTAGTGGGGGCGGGGCGGGACGCTATGAGCAGTTCTTC
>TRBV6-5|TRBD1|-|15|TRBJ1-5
CASSKDRGRDQPQHF
TGTGCCAGCAGTAAGGACAGGGGACGGGATCAGCCCCAGCATTTT
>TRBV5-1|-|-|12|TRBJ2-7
CASSLSLNEQYF
TGCGCCAGCAGCTTGTCCCTTAACGAGCAGTACTTC
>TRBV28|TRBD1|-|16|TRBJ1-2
CASSSGTGDRGYGYTF
TGTGCCAGCAGCTCCGGGACAGGGGATCGAGGCTATGGCTACACCTTC
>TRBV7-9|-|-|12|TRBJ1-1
CASSPRGTEAFF
TGTGCCAGCAGTCCAAGGGGGACTGAAGCTTTCTTT
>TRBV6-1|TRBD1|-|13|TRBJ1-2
CASRLRGQGGYTF
TGTGCCAGCAGGCTCAGGGGGCAAGGTGGCTACACCTTC
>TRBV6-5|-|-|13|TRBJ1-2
CASSPNRGSGYTF
TGTGCCAGCAGTCCGAACCGCGGATCTGGCTACACCTTC
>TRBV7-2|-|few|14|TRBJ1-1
CASSLGSLNTEAFF
TGTGCCAGCAGCTTAGGGAGCTTGAACACTGAAGCTTTCTTT
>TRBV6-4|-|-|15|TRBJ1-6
CASSEESSYNSPLHF
TGTGCCAGCAGTGAAGAGAGCTCCTATAATTCACCCCTCCACTTT
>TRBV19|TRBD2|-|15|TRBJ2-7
CASALGGYGTYEQYF
TGTGCCAGTGCCCTGGGGGGGTACGGAACCTACGAGCAGTACTTC
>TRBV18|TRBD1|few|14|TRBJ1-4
CASSPPGTGEKLFF
TGTGCCAGCTCACCGCCCGGGACAGGGGAAAAACTGTTTTTT